Listed below are T cell receptor beta chains from one sample, sequenced in a study of control samples from healthy donors and cancer patients. Using immunoSEQ multiplex PCR, the repertoire was profiled, and TCRdb retains in-frame clones only, with some absent. The sample includes approximately 58,000 clones, more than 70% of them seen just once. The sample comprised PBMCs. These receptors were taken from an older woman with lung cancer. Both conserved end residues are part of each CDR3. A D gene is named only where the DNA matches it firmly. Size tells how often a clone was seen (once, few, many) or the class of an expanded clone, and some rows leave it out.

clone_size	v_call	d_call	j_call	cdr3_aa	cdr3_nt
few	TRBV6-5	NA	TRBJ1-5	CASRDGANQPQHF	TGTGCCAGCAGGGACGGAGCCAATCAGCCCCAGCATTTT
NA	TRBV25-1	NA	TRBJ2-7	CASSGDTGFPYEQYF	TGTGCCAGCAGTGGAGACACAGGGTTTCCCTACGAGCAGTACTTC
once	TRBV1	NA	TRBJ2-3	CTSSQDTLAGGPKERHTQYF	TGCACCAGCAGCCAAGATACACTAGCGGGAGGGCCGAAGGAGCGACATACGCAGTATTTT
NA	TRBV14	TRBD2	TRBJ2-1	CASSQGLASYNEQFF	TGTGCCAGCAGCCAGGGACTAGCATCCTACAATGAGCAGTTCTTC
NA	TRBV6-1	NA	TRBJ2-7	CASSEAPDNSYEQYF	TGTGCCAGCAGTGAAGCGCCGGACAACTCCTACGAGCAGTACTTC
NA	TRBV5-1	TRBD1	TRBJ2-7	CASSLVTGSPYEQYF	TGCGCCAGCAGCTTGGTGACAGGGTCCCCTTACGAGCAGTACTTC
few	TRBV24-1	NA	TRBJ2-7	CATSEAGYGYEQYF	TGTGCCACCAGTGAGGCGGGATACGGCTACGAGCAGTACTTC
few	TRBV28	TRBD1	TRBJ1-6	CASSLAGQTPAPLHF	TGTGCCAGCAGTTTAGCGGGACAGACGCCGGCACCCCTCCACTTT
NA	TRBV7-9	NA	TRBJ1-2	CASSLGGGLGPGYTF	TGTGCCAGCAGCTTAGGCGGGGGGCTAGGACCTGGCTACACCTTC
NA	TRBV28	NA	TRBJ1-2	CASSSMRADSYGGYTF	TGTGCCAGCAGTTCGATGCGGGCGGACAGCTATGGTGGCTACACCTTC
once	TRBV2	NA	TRBJ2-7	CASSGQLSYEQYF	TGTGCCAGCAGTGGACAGCTTTCCTACGAGCAGTACTTC
NA	TRBV12-5	NA	TRBJ2-1	CASGLYGEYNEQFF	TGTGCTAGTGGTTTGTACGGGGAGTACAATGAGCAGTTCTTC
NA	TRBV5-4	NA	TRBJ2-3	CASSLGGAGLRTDTQYF	TGTGCCAGCAGCTTGGGTGGTGCGGGGTTGCGCACAGATACGCAGTATTTT
NA	TRBV5-6	NA	TRBJ1-5	CASSLTSYSNQPQHF	TGTGCCAGCAGCTTGACCAGTTATAGCAATCAGCCCCAGCATTTT
NA	TRBV19	TRBD1	TRBJ1-5	CASSTSGQAYSNQPQHF	TGTGCCAGTAGTACCTCAGGACAGGCCTATAGCAATCAGCCCCAGCATTTT
NA	TRBV2	TRBD1	TRBJ1-5	CASTSLDRVEASNQPQHF	TGTGCCAGCACGTCGTTAGACAGGGTGGAGGCGAGCAATCAGCCCCAGCATTTT
NA	TRBV11-3	NA	TRBJ2-3	CASSGGAITDTQYF	TGTGCCAGCAGTGGCGGGGCGATCACAGATACGCAGTATTTT
NA	TRBV13	TRBD1	TRBJ1-5	CASSYDREQPQHF	TGTGCCAGCAGTTATGACAGGGAACAGCCCCAGCATTTT
NA	TRBV11-2	TRBD2	TRBJ2-3	CASSSSSGSPSSTDTQYF	TGTGCCAGCAGCTCCTCTAGCGGGAGTCCCTCTAGCACAGATACGCAGTATTTT
NA	TRBV3-1/TRBV3-2	NA	TRBJ2-2	CASGHWGTGELFF	TGTGCCAGCGGACACTGGGGGACCGGGGAGCTGTTTTTT
NA	TRBV6-5	TRBD1	TRBJ1-2	CASSSRTGGPIGYTF	TGTGCCAGCAGTTCCCGGACAGGGGGTCCCATTGGCTACACCTTC
once	TRBV10-1	TRBD2	TRBJ2-1	CASSESSGSYNEQFF	TGCGCCAGCAGTGAATCTAGCGGCTCCTACAATGAGCAGTTCTTC
NA	TRBV19	TRBD2	TRBJ2-7	CASSRSRMQRGGNEQYF	TGTGCCAGTAGTAGATCGAGGATGCAGCGGGGGGGCAACGAGCAGTACTTC
few	TRBV3-1/TRBV3-2	TRBD1	TRBJ1-2	CASSQPAGTGGHGYTF	TGTGCCAGCAGCCAACCAGCCGGGACAGGCGGTCATGGCTACACCTTC
NA	TRBV27	NA	TRBJ2-7	CASSLEGYHEQYF	TGTGCCAGCAGTTTAGAGGGATATCACGAGCAGTACTTC
once	TRBV5-5	NA	TRBJ2-6	CASSHLRSGANVLTF	TGTGCCAGCAGCCATCTAAGGTCTGGGGCCAACGTCCTGACTTTC
NA	TRBV27	NA	TRBJ1-3	CASKAGNTIYF	TGTGCCAGCAAGGCCGGAAACACCATATATTTT
NA	TRBV5-5	NA	TRBJ1-3	CASSLAPVSGNTIYF	TGTGCCAGCAGCTTGGCCCCCGTCTCTGGAAACACCATATATTTT
NA	TRBV6-2/TRBV6-3	NA	TRBJ2-7	CASSYFRAPMKHEQYF	TGTGCCAGCAGTTACTTCCGTGCCCCCATGAAGCACGAGCAGTACTTC
NA	TRBV19	NA	TRBJ1-5	CASSGVHNQPQHF	TGTGCCAGTAGCGGGGTCCACAATCAGCCCCAGCATTTT
few	TRBV14	NA	TRBJ1-3	CASSSFRGGVGGNTIYF	TGTGCCAGCAGCAGTTTTCGCGGGGGAGTTGGTGGAAACACCATATATTTT
NA	TRBV6-6	NA	TRBJ2-1	CASSYVSSWENEQFF	TGTGCCAGCAGTTACGTGTCTAGCTGGGAGAATGAGCAGTTCTTC
NA	TRBV6-5	TRBD2	TRBJ2-1	CASSYGLAGGINEQFF	TGTGCCAGCAGTTACGGACTAGCGGGGGGCATCAATGAGCAGTTCTTC
once	TRBV6-1	NA	TRBJ2-2	CASSEALRVTGELFF	TGTGCCAGCAGTGAAGCTCTGAGGGTTACCGGGGAGCTGTTTTTT
few	TRBV7-9	NA	TRBJ2-6	CASSFSGATGANVLTF	TGTGCCAGCAGCTTTTCGGGGGCGACTGGGGCCAACGTCCTGACTTTC
NA	TRBV5-6	NA	TRBJ1-1	CASSLWAGTAEAFF	TGTGCCAGCAGCTTGTGGGCAGGGACGGCTGAAGCTTTCTTT
few	TRBV4-1	NA	TRBJ1-5	CASSQGGWGVSNQPQHF	TGCGCCAGCAGCCAAGGTGGGTGGGGGGTGAGCAATCAGCCCCAGCATTTT
NA	TRBV11-1	TRBD1	TRBJ2-5	CASRHRGRETQYF	TGTGCCAGCAGACACAGGGGGCGAGAGACCCAGTACTTC
NA	TRBV11-2	NA	TRBJ1-6	CVSSLDRAENSPLHF	TGTGTCAGCAGCTTAGATCGGGCGGAAAATTCACCCCTCCACTTT
NA	TRBV5-1	NA	TRBJ1-1	CASSLAAGTNTEAFF	TGCGCCAGCAGCTTGGCGGCAGGGACGAACACTGAAGCTTTCTTT